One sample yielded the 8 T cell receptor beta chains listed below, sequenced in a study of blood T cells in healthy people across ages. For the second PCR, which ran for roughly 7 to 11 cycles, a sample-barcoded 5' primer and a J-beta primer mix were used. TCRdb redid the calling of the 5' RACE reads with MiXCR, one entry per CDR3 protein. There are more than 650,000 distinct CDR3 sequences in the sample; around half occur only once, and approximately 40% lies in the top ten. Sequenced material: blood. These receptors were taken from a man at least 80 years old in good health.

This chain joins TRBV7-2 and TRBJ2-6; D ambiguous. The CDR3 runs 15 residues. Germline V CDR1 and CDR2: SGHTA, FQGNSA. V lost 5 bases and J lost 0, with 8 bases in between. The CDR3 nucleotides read TGTGCCAGCAGCGGGGTGAGCTCTGGGGCCAACGTCCTGACTTTC. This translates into CASSGVSSGANVLTF.

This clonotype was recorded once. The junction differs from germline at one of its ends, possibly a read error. The CDR3 region has the DNA TGTGCCATCAGCCTACTCGACAAGAGCTCCTACAATGGGCAGTTCTTC. Translating it yields CAISLLDKSSYNGQFF. The rearrangement uses TRBV10-3 and TRBJ2-1, with no clear D. This CDR3 region has 16 residues. Germline CDR1 is ENHRY and CDR2 is SYGVKD.

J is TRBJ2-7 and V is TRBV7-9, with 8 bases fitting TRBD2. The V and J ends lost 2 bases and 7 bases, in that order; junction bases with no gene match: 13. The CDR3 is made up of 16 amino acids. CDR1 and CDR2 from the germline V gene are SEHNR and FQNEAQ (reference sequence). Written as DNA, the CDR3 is TGTGCCAGCAGCTTACGGGCGGGAGGCAGTTCCAATGAGCAGTACTTC. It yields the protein CASSLRAGGSSNEQYF. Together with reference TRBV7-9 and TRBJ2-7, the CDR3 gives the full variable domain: DTGVSQNPRHKITKRGQNVTFRCDPISEHNRLYWYRQTLGQGPEFLTYFQNEAQLEKSRLLSDRFSAERPKGSFSTLEIQRTEQGDSAMYLCASSLRAGGSSNEQYFGPGTRLTVT.

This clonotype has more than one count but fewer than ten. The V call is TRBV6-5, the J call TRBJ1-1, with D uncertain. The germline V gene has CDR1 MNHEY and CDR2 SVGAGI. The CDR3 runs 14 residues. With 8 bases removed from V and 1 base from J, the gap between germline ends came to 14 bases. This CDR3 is CASQSRVRNTEAFF. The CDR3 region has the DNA TGTGCCAGCCAATCGAGGGTAAGGAACACTGAAGCTTTCTTT.

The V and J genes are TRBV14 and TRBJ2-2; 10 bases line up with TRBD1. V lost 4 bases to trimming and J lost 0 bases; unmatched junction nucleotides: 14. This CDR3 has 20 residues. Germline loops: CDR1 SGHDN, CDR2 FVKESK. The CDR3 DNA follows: TGTGCCAGCAGCCCTTCCGGGACAGGGGCCTATCTATCGAACACCGGGGAGCTGTTTTTT. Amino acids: CASSPSGTGAYLSNTGELFF.

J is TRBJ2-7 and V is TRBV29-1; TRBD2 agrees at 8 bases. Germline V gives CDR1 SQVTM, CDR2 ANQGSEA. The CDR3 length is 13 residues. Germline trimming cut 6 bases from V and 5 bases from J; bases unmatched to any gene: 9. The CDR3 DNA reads TGCAGCGTAGGCGGGAGGTTCTTGGACGAGCAGTACTTC. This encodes CSVGGRFLDEQYF.

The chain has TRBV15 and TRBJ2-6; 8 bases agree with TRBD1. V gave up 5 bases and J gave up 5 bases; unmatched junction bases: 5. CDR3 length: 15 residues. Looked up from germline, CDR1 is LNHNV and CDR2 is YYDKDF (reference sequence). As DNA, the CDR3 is TGTGCCACCAGCTCGCGGACAGGGTGGGCCAACGTCCTGACTTTC. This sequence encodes CATSSRTGWANVLTF.

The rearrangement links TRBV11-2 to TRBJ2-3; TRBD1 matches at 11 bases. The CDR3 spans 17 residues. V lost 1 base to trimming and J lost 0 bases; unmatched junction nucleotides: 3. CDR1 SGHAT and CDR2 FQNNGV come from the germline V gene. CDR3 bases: TGTGCCAGCAGCTTAGGGGACAGGGGGATAAGCACAGATACGCAGTATTTT. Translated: CASSLGDRGISTDTQYF.